This entry is about one TCR beta chain. At one end, the junction sequence differs from germline, possibly due to a read error. The sample originates from a study of PD-L1 blockade in urothelial cancer. Germline values: CDR1 SSHAT, CDR2 FNYEAQ (reference sequence). The CDR3 length is 14 residues. The data were produced by immunoSEQ multiplex PCR, yet TCRdb's version contains in-frame clones alone and is incomplete. The sample comprises about 57,000 clones, roughly 86% of which are singletons, and under 3% rests with the top ten. Here the sequenced sample was PBMCs, taken around atezolizumab (anti-PD-L1) treatment. The V gene is TRBV7-7, the J gene TRBJ2-5; TRBD2 might be the D (6 bases). The clonotype was recovered from a man aged 45-60 years with urothelial cancer. The chain's CDR3 is CASSLGRGQETQYF. DNA of the CDR3: TGTGCTAGCAGCTTAGGGCGGGGCCAAGAGACCCAGTACTTC.